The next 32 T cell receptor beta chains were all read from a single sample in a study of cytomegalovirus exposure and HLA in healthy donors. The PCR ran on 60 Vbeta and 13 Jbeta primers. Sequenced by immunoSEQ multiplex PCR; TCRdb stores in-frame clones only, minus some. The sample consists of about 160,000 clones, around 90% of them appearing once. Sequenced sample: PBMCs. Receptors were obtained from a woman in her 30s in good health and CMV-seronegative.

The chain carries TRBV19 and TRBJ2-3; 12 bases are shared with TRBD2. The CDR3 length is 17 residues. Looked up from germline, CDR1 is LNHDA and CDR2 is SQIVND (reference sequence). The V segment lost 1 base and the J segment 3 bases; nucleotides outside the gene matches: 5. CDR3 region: CASSIGLAGVGTDTQYF. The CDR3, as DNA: TGTGCCAGTAGTATAGGACTAGCGGGAGTAGGGACAGATACGCAGTATTTT.

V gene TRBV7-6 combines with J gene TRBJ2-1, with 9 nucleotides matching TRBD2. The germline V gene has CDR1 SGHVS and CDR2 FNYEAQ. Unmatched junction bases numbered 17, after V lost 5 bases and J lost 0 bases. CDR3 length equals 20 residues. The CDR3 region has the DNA TGTGCCAGCAGCCAGAGGGTGACTAGCGGTTATTCGAGCTCCTACAATGAGCAGTTCTTC. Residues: CASSQRVTSGYSSSYNEQFF.

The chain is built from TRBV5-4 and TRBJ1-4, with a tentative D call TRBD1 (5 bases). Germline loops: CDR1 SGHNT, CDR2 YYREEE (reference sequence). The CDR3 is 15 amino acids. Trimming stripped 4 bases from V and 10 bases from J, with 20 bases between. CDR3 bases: TGTGCCAGCAGCACGGAGATAGGGGATTCGGGAAAACTGTTTTTT. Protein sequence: CASSTEIGDSGKLFF. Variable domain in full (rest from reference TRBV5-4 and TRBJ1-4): ETGVTQSPTHLIKTRGQQVTLRCSSQSGHNTVSWYQQALGQGPQFIFQYYREEENGRGNFPPRFSGLQFPNYSSELNVNALELDDSALYLCASSTEIGDSGKLFFGSGTQLSVL.

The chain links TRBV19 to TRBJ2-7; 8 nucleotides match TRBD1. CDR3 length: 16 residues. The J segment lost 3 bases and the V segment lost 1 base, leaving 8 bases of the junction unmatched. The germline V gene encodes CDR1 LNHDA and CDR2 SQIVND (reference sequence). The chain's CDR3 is CASSIVGTGDNYEQYF. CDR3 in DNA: TGTGCCAGTAGTATAGTCGGGACAGGAGATAACTACGAGCAGTACTTC.

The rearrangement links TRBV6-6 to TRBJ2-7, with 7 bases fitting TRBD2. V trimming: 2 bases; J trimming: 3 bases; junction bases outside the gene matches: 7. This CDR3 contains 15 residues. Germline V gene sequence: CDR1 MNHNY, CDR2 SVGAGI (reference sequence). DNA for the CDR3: TGTGCCAGCAGTTACCCCTTGGGGGGGGTCTACGAGCAGTACTTC. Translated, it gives CASSYPLGGVYEQYF.

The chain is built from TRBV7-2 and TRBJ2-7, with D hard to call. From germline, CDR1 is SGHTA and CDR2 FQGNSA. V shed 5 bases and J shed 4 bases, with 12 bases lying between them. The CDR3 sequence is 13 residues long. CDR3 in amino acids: CASSPSPYYEQYF. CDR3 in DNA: TGTGCCAGCAGCCCAAGCCCCTATTACGAGCAGTACTTC.

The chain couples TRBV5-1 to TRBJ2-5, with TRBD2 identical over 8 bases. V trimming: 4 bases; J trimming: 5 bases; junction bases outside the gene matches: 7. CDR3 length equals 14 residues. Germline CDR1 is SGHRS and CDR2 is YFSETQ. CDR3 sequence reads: CASSRGGPRETQYF. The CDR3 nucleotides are TGCGCCAGCAGCCGGGGGGGCCCCAGGGAGACCCAGTACTTC.

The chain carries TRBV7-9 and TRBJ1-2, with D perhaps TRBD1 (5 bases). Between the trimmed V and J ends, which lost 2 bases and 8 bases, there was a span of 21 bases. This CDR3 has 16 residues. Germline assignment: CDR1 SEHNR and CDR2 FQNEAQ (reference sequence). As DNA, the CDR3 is TGTGCCAGCAGCTTATCACAGGATCTAGTCCATGGAGGCTACACCTTC. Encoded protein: CASSLSQDLVHGGYTF.

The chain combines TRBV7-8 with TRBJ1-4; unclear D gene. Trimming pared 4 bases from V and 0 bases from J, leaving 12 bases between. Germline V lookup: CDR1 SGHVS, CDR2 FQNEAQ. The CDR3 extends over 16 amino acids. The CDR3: CASSSVRSATNEKLFF. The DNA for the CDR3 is TGTGCCAGCAGCTCAGTGAGGAGTGCAACTAATGAAAAACTGTTTTTT.

CDR3 sequence (DNA): TGCGCCAGCAGCAACCGGGGTGAGCAGTTCTTC. Its protein product is CASSNRGEQFF. The chain recombines TRBV5-1 with TRBJ2-1; a weak D match, TRBD2 (5 bases). CDR1 and CDR2 from the germline V gene are SGHRS and YFSETQ. Trimming took off 4 bases at V and 9 bases at J, with 8 bases between the two ends. This CDR3 region has 11 residues.

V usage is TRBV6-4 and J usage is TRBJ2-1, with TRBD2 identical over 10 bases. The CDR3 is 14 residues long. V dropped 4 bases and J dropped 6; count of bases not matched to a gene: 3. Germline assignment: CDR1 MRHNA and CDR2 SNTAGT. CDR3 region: CASSASGRGNEQFF. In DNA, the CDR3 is TGTGCCAGCAGTGCCAGCGGGAGGGGCAATGAGCAGTTCTTC.

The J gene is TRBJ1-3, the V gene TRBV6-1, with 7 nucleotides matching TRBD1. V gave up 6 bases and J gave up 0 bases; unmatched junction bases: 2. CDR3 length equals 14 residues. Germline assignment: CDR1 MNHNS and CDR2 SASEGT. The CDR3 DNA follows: TGTGCCAGCAGCCGGACAGGCTCTGGAAACACCATATATTTT. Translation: CASSRTGSGNTIYF.

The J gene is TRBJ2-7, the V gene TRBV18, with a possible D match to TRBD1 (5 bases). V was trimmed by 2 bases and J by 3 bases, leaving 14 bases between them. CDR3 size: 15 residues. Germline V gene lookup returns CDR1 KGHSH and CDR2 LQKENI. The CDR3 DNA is TGTGCCAGCTCACCAAGTGGACACTCTATCTACGAGCAGTACTTC. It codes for CASSPSGHSIYEQYF.

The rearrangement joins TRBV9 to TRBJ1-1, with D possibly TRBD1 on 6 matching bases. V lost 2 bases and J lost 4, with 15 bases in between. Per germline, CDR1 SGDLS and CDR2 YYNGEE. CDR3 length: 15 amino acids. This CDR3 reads CASSVGQGSPTEAFF. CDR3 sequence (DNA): TGTGCCAGCAGCGTGGGACAAGGCTCACCCACTGAAGCTTTCTTT.

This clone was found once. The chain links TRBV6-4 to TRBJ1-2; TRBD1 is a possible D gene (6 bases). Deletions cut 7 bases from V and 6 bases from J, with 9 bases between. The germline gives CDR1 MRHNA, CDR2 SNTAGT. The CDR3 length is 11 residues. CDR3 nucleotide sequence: TGTGCCAGCAATACAGGGCATGGCTACACCTTC. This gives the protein CASNTGHGYTF.

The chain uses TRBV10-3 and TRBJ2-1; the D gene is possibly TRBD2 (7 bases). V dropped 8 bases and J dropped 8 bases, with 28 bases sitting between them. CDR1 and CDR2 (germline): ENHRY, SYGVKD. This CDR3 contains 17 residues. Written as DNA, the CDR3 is TGTGCCATCGCGACCCCAGGGGACACCCGGACTAGGGATGAGCAGTTCTTC. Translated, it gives CAIATPGDTRTRDEQFF.

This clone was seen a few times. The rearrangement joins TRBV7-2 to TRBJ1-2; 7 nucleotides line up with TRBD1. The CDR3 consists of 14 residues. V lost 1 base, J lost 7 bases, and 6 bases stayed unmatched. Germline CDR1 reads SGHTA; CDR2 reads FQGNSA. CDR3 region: CASSLDRGHRGYTF. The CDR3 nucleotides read TGTGCCAGCAGCTTAGATAGGGGGCATCGTGGCTACACCTTC.

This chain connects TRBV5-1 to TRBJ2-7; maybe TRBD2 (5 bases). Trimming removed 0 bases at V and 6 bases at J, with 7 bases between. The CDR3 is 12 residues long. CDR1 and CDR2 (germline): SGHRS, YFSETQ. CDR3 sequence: CASSLGGPEQYF. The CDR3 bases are TGCGCCAGCAGCTTGGGAGGGCCCGAGCAGTACTTC.

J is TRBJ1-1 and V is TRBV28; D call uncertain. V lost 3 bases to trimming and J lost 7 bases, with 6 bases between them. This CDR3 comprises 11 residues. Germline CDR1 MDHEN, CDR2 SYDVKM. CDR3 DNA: TGTGCCAGCAGTTTTCGGGTTGAAGCTTTCTTT. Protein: CASSFRVEAFF.

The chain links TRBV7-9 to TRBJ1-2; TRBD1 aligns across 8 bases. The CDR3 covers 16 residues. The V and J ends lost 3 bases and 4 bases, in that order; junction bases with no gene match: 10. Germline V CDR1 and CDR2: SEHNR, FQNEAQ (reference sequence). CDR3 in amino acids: CASSFGTGKNVYGYTF. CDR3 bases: TGTGCCAGCAGCTTTGGGACAGGAAAAAACGTCTATGGCTACACCTTC.

The CDR3 nucleotides read TGTGCCAGCTCACTGAACGACATTATGAACACTGAAGCTTTCTTT. It translates to CASSLNDIMNTEAFF. The chain has TRBV18 and TRBJ1-1; D gene unclear. Between the trimmed V and J ends, which lost 4 bases and 0 bases, there was a span of 12 bases. The CDR3 has 15 amino acids. CDR1 and CDR2 (germline): KGHSH, LQKENI.

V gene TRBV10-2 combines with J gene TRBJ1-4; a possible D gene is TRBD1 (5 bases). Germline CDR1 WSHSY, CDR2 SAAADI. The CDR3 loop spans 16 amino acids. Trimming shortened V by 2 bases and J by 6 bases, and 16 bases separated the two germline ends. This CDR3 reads CASSERIGVNDEKLFF. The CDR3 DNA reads TGCGCCAGCAGTGAGAGAATAGGGGTCAACGATGAAAAACTGTTTTTT.

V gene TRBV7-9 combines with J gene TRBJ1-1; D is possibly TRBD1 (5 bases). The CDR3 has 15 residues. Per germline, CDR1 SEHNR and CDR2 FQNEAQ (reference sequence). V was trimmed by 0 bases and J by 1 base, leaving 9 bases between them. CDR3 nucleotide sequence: TGTGCCAGCAGCTTAGCCCAGGGAAAGAACACTGAAGCTTTCTTT. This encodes CASSLAQGKNTEAFF.

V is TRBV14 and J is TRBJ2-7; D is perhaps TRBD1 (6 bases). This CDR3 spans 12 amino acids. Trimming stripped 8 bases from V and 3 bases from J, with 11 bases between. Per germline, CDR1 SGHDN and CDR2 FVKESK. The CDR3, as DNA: TGTGCCAGCGGGACACAGCTCTACGAGCAGTACTTC. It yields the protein CASGTQLYEQYF.

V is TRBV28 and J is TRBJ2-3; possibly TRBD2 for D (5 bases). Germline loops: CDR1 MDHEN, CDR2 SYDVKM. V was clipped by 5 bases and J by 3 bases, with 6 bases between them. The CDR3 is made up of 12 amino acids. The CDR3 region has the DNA TGTGCCAGCAGTATAGCGACAGATACGCAGTATTTT. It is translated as CASSIATDTQYF.

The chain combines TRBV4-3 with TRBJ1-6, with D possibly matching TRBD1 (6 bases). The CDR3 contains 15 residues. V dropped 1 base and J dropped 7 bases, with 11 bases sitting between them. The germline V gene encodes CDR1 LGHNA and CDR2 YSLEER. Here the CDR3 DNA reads TGCGCCAGCAGCCAAGTGGGGGCGCCGAATTCACCCCTCCACTTT. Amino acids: CASSQVGAPNSPLHF.

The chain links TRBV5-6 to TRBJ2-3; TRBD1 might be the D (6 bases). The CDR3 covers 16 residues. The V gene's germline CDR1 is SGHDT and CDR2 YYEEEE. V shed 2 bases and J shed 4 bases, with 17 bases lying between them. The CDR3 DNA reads TGTGCCAGCAGCTTAGGGGGACCTTTTGCGGCAGATACGCAGTATTTT. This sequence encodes CASSLGGPFAADTQYF.

The CDR3 loop reads CASGAGGYEQYF. The CDR3 DNA reads as TGTGCCAGCGGGGCGGGGGGGTACGAGCAGTACTTC. The V call is TRBV5-6, the J call TRBJ2-7; 9 nucleotides align to TRBD2. With 7 bases clipped from V and 4 bases from J, the junction kept 3 bases outside the gene matches. The CDR3 spans 12 residues. The germline V gene has CDR1 SGHDT and CDR2 YYEEEE.

CDR3 sequence (DNA): TGCAGTGCCCCTCTCAATCAGCCCCAGCATTTT. Translation gives CSAPLNQPQHF. The chain uses TRBV20-1 and TRBJ1-5; D ambiguous. The CDR3 contains 11 residues. Between the trimmed V and J ends, which lost 6 bases and 3 bases, there was a span of 6 bases. In germline, CDR1 is DFQATT, CDR2 SNEGSKA (reference sequence).

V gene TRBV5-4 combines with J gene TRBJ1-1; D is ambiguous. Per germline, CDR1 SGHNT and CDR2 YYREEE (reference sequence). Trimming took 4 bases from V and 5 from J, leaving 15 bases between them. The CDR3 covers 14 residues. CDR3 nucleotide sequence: TGTGCCAGCAGCCGTCGGGATCAGATGACTGAAGCTTTCTTT. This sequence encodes CASSRRDQMTEAFF.

As DNA, the CDR3 is TGTGCCAGCAGTCCAGGAAGTAGCAATCAGCCCCAGCATTTT. Translating gives CASSPGSSNQPQHF. V and J are TRBV28 and TRBJ1-5; D is unclear. The CDR3 covers 14 residues. Trimming shortened V by 5 bases and J by 0 bases, and 8 bases separated the two germline ends. The germline gives CDR1 MDHEN, CDR2 SYDVKM.

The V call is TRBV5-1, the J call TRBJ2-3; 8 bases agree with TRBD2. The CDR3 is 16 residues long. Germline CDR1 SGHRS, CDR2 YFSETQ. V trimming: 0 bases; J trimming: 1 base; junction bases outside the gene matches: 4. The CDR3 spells CASSLVLAARTDTQYF. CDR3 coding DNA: TGCGCCAGCAGCTTGGTACTAGCGGCCCGCACAGATACGCAGTATTTT.